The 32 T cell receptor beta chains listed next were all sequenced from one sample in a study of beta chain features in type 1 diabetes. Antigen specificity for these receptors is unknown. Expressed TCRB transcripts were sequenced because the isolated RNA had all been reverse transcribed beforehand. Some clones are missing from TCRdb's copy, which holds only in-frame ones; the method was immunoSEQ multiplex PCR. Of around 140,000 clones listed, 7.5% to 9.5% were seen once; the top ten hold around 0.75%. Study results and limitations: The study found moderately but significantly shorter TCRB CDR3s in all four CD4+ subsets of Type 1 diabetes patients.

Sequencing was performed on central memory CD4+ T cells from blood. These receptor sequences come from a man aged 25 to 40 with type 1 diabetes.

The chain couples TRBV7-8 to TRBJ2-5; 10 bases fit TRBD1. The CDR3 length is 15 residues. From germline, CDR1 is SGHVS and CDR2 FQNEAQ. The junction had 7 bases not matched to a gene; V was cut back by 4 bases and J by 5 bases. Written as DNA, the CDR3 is TGTGCCAGCAGCTCATGGCGGGACAGGGGTGAGACCCAGTACTTC. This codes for CASSSWRDRGETQYF.

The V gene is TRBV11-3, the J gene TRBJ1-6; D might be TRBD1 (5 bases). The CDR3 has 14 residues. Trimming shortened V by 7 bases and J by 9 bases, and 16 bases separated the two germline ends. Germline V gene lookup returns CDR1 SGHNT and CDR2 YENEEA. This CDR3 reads CASTRDGLVSPLHF. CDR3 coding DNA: TGTGCCAGCACGCGGGACGGCCTTGTTTCACCCCTCCACTTT. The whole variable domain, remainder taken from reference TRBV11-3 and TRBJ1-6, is EAGVVQSPRYKIIEKKQPVAFWCNPISGHNTLYWYLQNLGQGPELLIRYENEEAVDDSQLPKDRFSAERLKGVDSTLKIQPAELGDSAVYLCASTRDGLVSPLHFGNGTRLTVT.

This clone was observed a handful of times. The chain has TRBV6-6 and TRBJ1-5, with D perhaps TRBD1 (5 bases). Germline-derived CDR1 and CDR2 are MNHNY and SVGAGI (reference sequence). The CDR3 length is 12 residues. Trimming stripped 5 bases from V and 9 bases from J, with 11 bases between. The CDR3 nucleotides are TGTGCCAGCAGTACCCCCGGGGGGCCCCAGCATTTT. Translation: CASSTPGGPQHF.

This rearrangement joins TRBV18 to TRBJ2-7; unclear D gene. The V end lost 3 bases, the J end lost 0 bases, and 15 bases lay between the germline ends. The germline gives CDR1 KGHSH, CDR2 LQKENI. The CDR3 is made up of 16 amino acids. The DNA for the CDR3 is TGTGCCAGCTCACCCGGTTCGGTGTTGAGCTCCTACGAGCAGTACTTC. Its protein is CASSPGSVLSSYEQYF.

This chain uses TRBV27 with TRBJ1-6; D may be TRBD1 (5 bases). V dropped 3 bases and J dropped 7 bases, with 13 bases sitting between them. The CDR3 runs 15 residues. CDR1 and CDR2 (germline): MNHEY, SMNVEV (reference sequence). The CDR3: CASSFRGTANSPLHF. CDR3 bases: TGTGCCAGCAGTTTCCGGGGGACGGCCAATTCACCCCTCCACTTT.

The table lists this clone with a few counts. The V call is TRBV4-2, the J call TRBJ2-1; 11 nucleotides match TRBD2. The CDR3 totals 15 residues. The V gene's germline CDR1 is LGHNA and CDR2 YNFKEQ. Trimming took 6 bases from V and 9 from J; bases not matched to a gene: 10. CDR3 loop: CASSFISGGAGEQFF. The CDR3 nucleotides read TGTGCCAGCAGTTTCATTAGCGGGGGGGCCGGTGAGCAGTTCTTC.

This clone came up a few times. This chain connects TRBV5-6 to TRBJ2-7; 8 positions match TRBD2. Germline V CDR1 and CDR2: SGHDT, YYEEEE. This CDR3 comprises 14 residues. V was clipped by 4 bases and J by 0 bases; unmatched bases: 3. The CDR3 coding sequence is TGTGCCAGCAGCGAGCGGGGGAGCTCCTACGAGCAGTACTTC. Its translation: CASSERGSSYEQYF.

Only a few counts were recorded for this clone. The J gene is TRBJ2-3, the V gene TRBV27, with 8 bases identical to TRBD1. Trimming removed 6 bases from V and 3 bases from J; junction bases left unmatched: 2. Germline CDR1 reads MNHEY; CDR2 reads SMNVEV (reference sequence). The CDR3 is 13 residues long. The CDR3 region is CASRRQGTDTQYF. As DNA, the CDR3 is TGTGCCAGCAGAAGACAGGGGACAGATACGCAGTATTTT.

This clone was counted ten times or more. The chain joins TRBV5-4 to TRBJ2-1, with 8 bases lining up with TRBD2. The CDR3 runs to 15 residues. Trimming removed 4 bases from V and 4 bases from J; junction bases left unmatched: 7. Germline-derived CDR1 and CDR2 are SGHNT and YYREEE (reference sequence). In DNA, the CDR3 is TGTGCCAGCAGCCCGACCAGCGGGGGATACAATGAGCAGTTCTTC. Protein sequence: CASSPTSGGYNEQFF. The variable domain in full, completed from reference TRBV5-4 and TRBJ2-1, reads ETGVTQSPTHLIKTRGQQVTLRCSSQSGHNTVSWYQQALGQGPQFIFQYYREEENGRGNFPPRFSGLQFPNYSSELNVNALELDDSALYLCASSPTSGGYNEQFFGPGTRLTVL.

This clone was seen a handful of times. Here the CDR3 reads CASSSGGATQYF. Here the CDR3 DNA reads TGTGCCAGCAGTTCTGGAGGGGCGACCCAGTACTTC. The chain recombines TRBV6-6 with TRBJ2-5; D perhaps matches TRBD2 (6 bases). Trimming shortened V by 4 bases and J by 7 bases, and 10 bases separated the two germline ends. This CDR3 has 12 amino acids. Germline CDR1 MNHNY, CDR2 SVGAGI (reference sequence).

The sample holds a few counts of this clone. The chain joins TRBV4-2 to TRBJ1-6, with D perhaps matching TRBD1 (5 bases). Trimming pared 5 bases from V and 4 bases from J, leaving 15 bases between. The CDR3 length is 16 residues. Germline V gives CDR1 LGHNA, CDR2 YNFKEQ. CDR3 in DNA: TGTGCCAGCAGCTTGGATACAGGCCGATATAATTCACCCCTCCACTTT. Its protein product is CASSLDTGRYNSPLHF.

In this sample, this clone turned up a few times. CDR3 residues: CASSLTSGYREQYF. The CDR3, as DNA: TGTGCCAGCAGTTTAACTAGCGGGTATCGGGAGCAGTACTTC. The rearrangement uses TRBV28 and TRBJ2-7, with 9 bases aligning to TRBD2. The J segment lost 7 bases and the V segment lost 2 bases, leaving 6 bases of the junction unmatched. Germline loops: CDR1 MDHEN, CDR2 SYDVKM. The CDR3 totals 14 residues.

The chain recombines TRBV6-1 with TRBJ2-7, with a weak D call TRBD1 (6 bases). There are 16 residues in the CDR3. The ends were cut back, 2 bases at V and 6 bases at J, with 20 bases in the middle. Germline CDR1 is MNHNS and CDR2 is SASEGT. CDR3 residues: CASSERDQGLFGEQYF. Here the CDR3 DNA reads TGTGCCAGCAGTGAAAGGGATCAGGGGCTTTTCGGCGAGCAGTACTTC.

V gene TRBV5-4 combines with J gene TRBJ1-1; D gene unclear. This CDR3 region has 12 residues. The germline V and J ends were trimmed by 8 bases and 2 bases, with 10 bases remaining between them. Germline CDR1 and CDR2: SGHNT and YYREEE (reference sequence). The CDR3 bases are TGTGCCAGTGGACTGATTAACACTGAAGCTTTCTTT. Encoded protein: CASGLINTEAFF.

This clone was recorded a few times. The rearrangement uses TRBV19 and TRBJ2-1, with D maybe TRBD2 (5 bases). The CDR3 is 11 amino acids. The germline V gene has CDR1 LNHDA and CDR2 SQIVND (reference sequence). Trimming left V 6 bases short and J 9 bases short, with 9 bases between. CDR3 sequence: CASSRGSEQFF. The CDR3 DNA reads TGTGCCAGTAGCAGAGGGAGTGAGCAGTTCTTC. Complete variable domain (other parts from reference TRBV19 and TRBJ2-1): DGGITQSPKYLFRKEGQNVTLSCEQNLNHDAMYWYRQDPGQGLRLIYYSQIVNDFQKGDIAEGYSVSREKKESFPLTVTSAQKNPTAFYLCASSRGSEQFFGPGTRLTVL.

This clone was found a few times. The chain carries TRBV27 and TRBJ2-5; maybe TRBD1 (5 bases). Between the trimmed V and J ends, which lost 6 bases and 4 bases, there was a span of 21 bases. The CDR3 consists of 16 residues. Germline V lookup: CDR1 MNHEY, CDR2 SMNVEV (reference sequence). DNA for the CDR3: TGTGCCAGCAGGCCCTTTACAGGCAGTTTCGGAGAGACCCAGTACTTC. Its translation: CASRPFTGSFGETQYF.

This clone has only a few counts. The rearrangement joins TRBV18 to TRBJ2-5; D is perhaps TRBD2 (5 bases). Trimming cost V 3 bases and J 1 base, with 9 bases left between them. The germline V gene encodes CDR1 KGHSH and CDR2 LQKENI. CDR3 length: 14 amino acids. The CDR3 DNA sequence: TGTGCCAGCTCACCTAGCGCTAGCCAAGAGACCCAGTACTTC. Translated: CASSPSASQETQYF.

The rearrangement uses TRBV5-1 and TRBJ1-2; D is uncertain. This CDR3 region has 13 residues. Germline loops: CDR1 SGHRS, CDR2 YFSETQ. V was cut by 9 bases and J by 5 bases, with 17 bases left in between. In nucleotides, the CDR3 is TGCGCCACCAGAGACTCCGAGGGTTATGGCTACACCTTC. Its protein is CATRDSEGYGYTF. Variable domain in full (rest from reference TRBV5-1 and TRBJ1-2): KAGVTQTPRYLIKTRGQQVTLSCSPISGHRSVSWYQQTPGQGLQFLFEYFSETQRNKGNFPGRFSGRQFSNSRSEMNVSTLELGDSALYLCATRDSEGYGYTFGSGTRLTVV.

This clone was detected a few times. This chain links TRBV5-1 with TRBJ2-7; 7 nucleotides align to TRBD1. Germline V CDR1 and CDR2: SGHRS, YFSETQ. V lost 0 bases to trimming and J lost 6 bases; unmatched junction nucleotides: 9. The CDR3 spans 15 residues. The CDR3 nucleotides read TGCGCCAGCAGCTTGGAGGGACAGAAAGGAGCCGAGCAGTACTTC. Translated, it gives CASSLEGQKGAEQYF.

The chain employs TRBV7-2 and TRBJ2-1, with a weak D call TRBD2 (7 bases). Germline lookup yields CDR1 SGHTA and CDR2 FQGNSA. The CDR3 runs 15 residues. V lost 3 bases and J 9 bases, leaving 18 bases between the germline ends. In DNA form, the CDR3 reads TGTGCCAGCAGCTTCCGCGGGGGACAATCAAGTGAGCAGTTCTTC. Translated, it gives CASSFRGGQSSEQFF.

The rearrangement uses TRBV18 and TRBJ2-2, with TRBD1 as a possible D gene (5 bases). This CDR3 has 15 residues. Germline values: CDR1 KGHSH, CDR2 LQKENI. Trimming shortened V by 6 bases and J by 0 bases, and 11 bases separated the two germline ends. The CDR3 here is CASSEQDTNTGELFF. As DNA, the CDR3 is TGTGCCAGCTCGGAACAGGATACGAACACCGGGGAGCTGTTTTTT.

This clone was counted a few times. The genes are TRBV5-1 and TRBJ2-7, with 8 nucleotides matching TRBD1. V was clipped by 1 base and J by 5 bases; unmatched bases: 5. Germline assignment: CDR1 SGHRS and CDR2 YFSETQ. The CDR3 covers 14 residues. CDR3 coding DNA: TGCGCCAGCAGCTTGACAGGGGGGACCAACGAGCAGTACTTC. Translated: CASSLTGGTNEQYF.

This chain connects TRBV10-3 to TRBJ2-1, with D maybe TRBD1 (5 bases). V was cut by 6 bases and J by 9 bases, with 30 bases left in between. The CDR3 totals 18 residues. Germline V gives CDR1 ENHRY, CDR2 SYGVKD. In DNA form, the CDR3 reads TGTGCCATCAGGAAAGGCCTGGGGCAAGCTCGGGCTGACGGTGAGCAGTTCTTC. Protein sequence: CAIRKGLGQARADGEQFF.

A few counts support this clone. CDR3 in DNA: TGTGCCAGCAGCCCGGCCCGGGGGGTCTATGGCTACACCTTC. It translates to CASSPARGVYGYTF. This sequence joins TRBV5-4 and TRBJ1-2; tentative D call: TRBD1 (5 bases). V was clipped by 4 bases and J by 4 bases, with 14 bases between them. The CDR3 runs to 14 residues. Germline V gives CDR1 SGHNT, CDR2 YYREEE (reference sequence).

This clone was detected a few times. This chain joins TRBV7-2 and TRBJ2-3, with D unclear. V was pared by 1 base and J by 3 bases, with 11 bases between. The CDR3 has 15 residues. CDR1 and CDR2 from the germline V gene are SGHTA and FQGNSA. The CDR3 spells CASSLGVSFTDTQYF. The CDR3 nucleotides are TGTGCCAGCAGCTTAGGAGTCTCCTTTACAGATACGCAGTATTTT. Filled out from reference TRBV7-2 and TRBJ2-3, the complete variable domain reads GAGVSQSPSNKVTEKGKDVELRCDPISGHTALYWYRQSLGQGLEFLIYFQGNSAPDKSGLPSDRFSAERTGGSVSTLTIQRTQQEDSAVYLCASSLGVSFTDTQYFGPGTRLTVL.

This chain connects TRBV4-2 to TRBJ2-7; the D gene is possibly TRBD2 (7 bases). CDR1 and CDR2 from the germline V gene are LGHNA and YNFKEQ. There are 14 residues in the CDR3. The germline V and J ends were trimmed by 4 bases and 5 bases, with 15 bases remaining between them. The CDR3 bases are TGTGCCAGCAGCCTAGGGGGGGACGTCCACGAGCAGTACTTC. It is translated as CASSLGGDVHEQYF.

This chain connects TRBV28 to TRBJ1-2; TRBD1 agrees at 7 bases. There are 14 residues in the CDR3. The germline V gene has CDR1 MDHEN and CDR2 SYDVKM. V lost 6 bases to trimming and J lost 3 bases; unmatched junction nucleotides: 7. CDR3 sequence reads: CASSTAGTDYGYTF. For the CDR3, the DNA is TGTGCCAGCAGCACAGCCGGGACAGACTATGGCTACACCTTC.

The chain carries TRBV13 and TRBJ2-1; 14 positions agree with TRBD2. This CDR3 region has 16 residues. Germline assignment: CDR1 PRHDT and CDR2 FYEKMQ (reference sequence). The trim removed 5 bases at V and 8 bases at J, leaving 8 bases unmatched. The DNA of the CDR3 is TGTGCCAGCAGCCGACCGACTAGCGGGGGGGCCTATGAGCAGTTCTTC. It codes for CASSRPTSGGAYEQFF.

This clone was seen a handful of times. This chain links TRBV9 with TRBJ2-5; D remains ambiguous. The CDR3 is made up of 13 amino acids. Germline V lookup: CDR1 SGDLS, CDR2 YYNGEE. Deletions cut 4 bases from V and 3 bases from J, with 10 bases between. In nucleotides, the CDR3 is TGTGCCAGCAGCCCTGCGCCGGAAGAGACCCAGTACTTC. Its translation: CASSPAPEETQYF.

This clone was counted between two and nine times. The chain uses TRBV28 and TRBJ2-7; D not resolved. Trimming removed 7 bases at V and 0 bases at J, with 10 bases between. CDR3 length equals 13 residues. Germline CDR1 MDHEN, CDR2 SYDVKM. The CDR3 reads CASTDSSSYEQYF. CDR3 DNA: TGTGCCAGCACCGACTCAAGCTCCTACGAGCAGTACTTC. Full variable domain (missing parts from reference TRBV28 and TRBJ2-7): DVKVTQSSRYLVKRTGEKVFLECVQDMDHENMFWYRQDPGLGLRLIYFSYDVKMKEKGDIPEGYSVSREKKERFSLILESASTNQTSMYLCASTDSSSYEQYFGPGTRLTVT.

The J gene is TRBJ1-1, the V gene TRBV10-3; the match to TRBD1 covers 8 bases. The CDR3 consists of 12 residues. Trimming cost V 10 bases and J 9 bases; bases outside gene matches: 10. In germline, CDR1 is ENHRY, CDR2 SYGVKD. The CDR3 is CANGQGGEKAFF. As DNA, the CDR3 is TGTGCCAATGGACAGGGAGGAGAAAAAGCTTTCTTT.

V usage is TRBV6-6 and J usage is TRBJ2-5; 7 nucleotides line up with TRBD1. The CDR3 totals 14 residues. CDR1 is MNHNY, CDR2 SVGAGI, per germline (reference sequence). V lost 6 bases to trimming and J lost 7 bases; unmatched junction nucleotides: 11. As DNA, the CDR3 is TGTGCCAGCAGCGCCACCGACAGGGTTGGGACCCAGTACTTC. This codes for CASSATDRVGTQYF.